Presented here are 5 T cell receptor beta chains from one specimen sequenced in a study of cytomegalovirus exposure and HLA in healthy donors. Amplification used 60 Vbeta primers and 13 Jbeta primers. Profiling relied on immunoSEQ multiplex PCR, and the TCRdb table lists in-frame clones only, not all of them. The sample carries about 150,000 clones, roughly 79% recorded once. The sample was PBMCs. These receptor sequences come from a woman aged 40 to 50 in good health and CMV-seropositive.

The chain carries TRBV28 and TRBJ2-5; D perhaps matches TRBD1 (5 bases). Per germline, CDR1 MDHEN and CDR2 SYDVKM. The CDR3 loop spans 14 amino acids. V lost 6 bases and J 5 bases, leaving 16 bases between the germline ends. CDR3 sequence reads: CASSPFRGWETQYF. DNA of the CDR3: TGTGCCAGCAGCCCATTTAGGGGATGGGAGACCCAGTACTTC.

This chain links TRBV13 with TRBJ2-1; 7 nucleotides align to TRBD2. Germline V gene sequence: CDR1 PRHDT, CDR2 FYEKMQ (reference sequence). The CDR3 covers 12 residues. The V segment lost 5 bases and the J segment 12 bases; nucleotides outside the gene matches: 7. The CDR3 nucleotides read TGTGCCAGCAGCCTTCCTAGCGGCTTGCAGTTCTTC. Protein product: CASSLPSGLQFF.

V usage is TRBV6-5 and J usage is TRBJ1-6, with D unresolved. Germline CDR1 is MNHEY and CDR2 is SVGAGI. This CDR3 has 12 residues. Trimming removed 7 bases at V and 7 bases at J, with 8 bases between. The CDR3 loop is CASTTENSPLHF. The CDR3 DNA follows: TGTGCCAGCACAACAGAAAATTCACCCCTCCACTTT.

This chain uses TRBV9 with TRBJ2-3; TRBD2 matches 10 bases. This CDR3 spans 16 amino acids. Germline-derived CDR1 and CDR2 are SGDLS and YYNGEE. J gave up 3 bases and V 2 bases, and 6 bases lay outside the gene matches. CDR3 sequence: CASSVLAGGGTDTQYF. For the CDR3, the DNA is TGTGCCAGCAGCGTCTTAGCGGGGGGCGGGACAGATACGCAGTATTTT.

J is TRBJ2-2 and V is TRBV7-3; 12 bases align to TRBD2. The germline V gene has CDR1 SGHTA and CDR2 FQGTGA. The CDR3 is 18 amino acids. The V segment lost 0 bases and the J segment 5 bases; nucleotides outside the gene matches: 7. CDR3 region: CASSLTGTSGPLTGELFF. CDR3 coding DNA: TGTGCCAGCAGCTTAACCGGGACTAGCGGGCCTCTGACCGGGGAGCTGTTTTTT.